Below, 2 T cell receptor beta chains from the same sample are listed, as sequenced in a study of blood T cell repertoires in COVID-19. Sequencing used immunoSEQ multiplex PCR; TCRdb keeps in-frame clones, though not all of them. The profile shows about 45,000 clones, 85% to 90% of them singletons. The sample comprised peripheral blood. These receptors were obtained from a human donor in a cohort sampled during active COVID-19.

The chain uses TRBV7-2 and TRBJ2-7, with a possible D match to TRBD1 (6 bases). Germline V gives CDR1 SGHTA, CDR2 FQGNSA. The CDR3 totals 15 residues. V gave up 1 base and J gave up 2 bases, with 12 bases separating them. The CDR3: CASSLGGHLAYEQYF. CDR3 DNA: TGTGCCAGCAGCTTAGGGGGACACCTAGCCTACGAGCAGTACTTC.

The chain is built from TRBV30 and TRBJ2-5, with a weak D call TRBD1 (6 bases). Germline V gene data show CDR1 as GTSNPN and CDR2 as SVGIG (reference sequence). The CDR3 is 13 amino acids. V was clipped by 4 bases and J by 4 bases, with 13 bases between them. The CDR3 loop is CAWNRQVGETQYF. The CDR3 DNA reads as TGTGCCTGGAATCGACAGGTTGGAGAGACCCAGTACTTC.